This is a list of T cell receptor beta chains from one sample in a study of CD8 T cells in Susac syndrome. TCRdb reprocessed the immunoSEQ multiplex PCR reads with MiXCR, giving one entry per CDR3 protein. Among about 150,000 distinct CDR3 sequences listed, about 95% were seen once. Sequenced input: CD8+ T cells from PBMCs. These receptors all stem from a human donor with multiple sclerosis. The CDR3 runs from the conserved cysteine through the conserved F or W. D genes are given only for firm matches. Not every row has a clone size; where given, it reads once, few, many or a size class.

j_call clone_size d_call v_call cdr3_nt cdr3_aa
TRBJ2-7 NA TRBD2 TRBV20-1 TGCAGTGCTGAGTCCGGGACTAGCAGTGGTTCCTACGAGCAGTACTTC CSAESGTSSGSYEQYF
TRBJ1-2 once NA TRBV7-9 TGTGCCAGCAGCCCTGGGCAGGGCGACTATGGCTACACCTTC CASSPGQGDYGYTF
TRBJ1-1 once TRBD1 TRBV6-4 TGTGCCAGCAGTGAAGGGGGGACAGAGAGAACTGAAGCTTTCTTT CASSEGGTERTEAFF
TRBJ1-1 NA NA TRBV7-9 TGTGCCAGCAGTCCTGGGGAGCGCACTGAAGCTTTCTTT CASSPGERTEAFF
TRBJ2-6 NA TRBD1 TRBV9 TGTGCCAGCAGTGGGACAGCCGGCTCTGGGGCCAACGTCCTGACTTTC CASSGTAGSGANVLTF
TRBJ2-1 NA TRBD2 TRBV3-1 TGTGCCAGCAGCCCCCGGGGGGACCCTTACAATGAGCAGTTCTTC CASSPRGDPYNEQFF
TRBJ1-2 NA NA TRBV20-1 TGCAGTGCTATCCCATTATTTAACTATGGCTACACCTTC CSAIPLFNYGYTF
TRBJ1-3 once NA TRBV3-1 TGTGCCAGCAGCCAAGCTGGAAACACCATATATTTT CASSQAGNTIYF
TRBJ1-5 NA NA TRBV29-1 TGCAGCGCTGGAGGGAGTCGCAATCAGCCCCAGCATTTT CSAGGSRNQPQHF
TRBJ2-3 once NA TRBV19 TGTGCCAGTAGTATACTAGAAACAGATACGCAGTATTTT CASSILETDTQYF
TRBJ1-5 NA NA TRBV20-1 TGCAGTGCTAGCCTGGATGACATAAGACATCAGCCCCAGCATTTT CSASLDDIRHQPQHF
TRBJ2-3 NA NA TRBV11-2 TGTGCCAGCAGCGTCCTGACTAGCACAGATACGCAGTATTTT CASSVLTSTDTQYF
TRBJ2-5 NA NA TRBV30 TGTGCCTGGAGTGGTCTTGGCGATCAAGAGACCCAGTACTTC CAWSGLGDQETQYF
TRBJ1-6 NA NA TRBV7-6 TGTGCCAGCAGCAACAATCTAAATTCACCCCTCCACTTT CASSNNLNSPLHF
TRBJ1-2 NA NA TRBV29-1 TGCAGCGTTGAAGATCATTCAGCCCTGGGCTACACCTTC CSVEDHSALGYTF
TRBJ2-1 once NA TRBV5-1 TGCGCCAGCAGCTTGGTTCGCAGGACGAACAATGAGCAGTTCTTC CASSLVRRTNNEQFF
TRBJ2-7 NA NA TRBV12-3/TRBV12-4 TGTGCCAGCAGTCCGGGACGGCGCTACGAGCAGTACTTC CASSPGRRYEQYF
TRBJ1-3 once TRBD1 TRBV3-1 TGTGCCAGCAGCCGTTCTCGACAGGGATCTGGAAACACCATATATTTT CASSRSRQGSGNTIYF
TRBJ1-1 once NA TRBV5-6 TGTGCCAGCAGCTTATTAGATGAAGCTTTCTTT CASSLLDEAFF
TRBJ2-3 once TRBD2 TRBV20-1 TGCAGTGCTAGAGACTTAGCGGGGGGACCCCCTAGCACAGATACGCAGTATTTT CSARDLAGGPPSTDTQYF
TRBJ2-3 NA NA TRBV5-1 TGCGCCAGCAGCTTGATAGACTACAACACAGATACGCAGTATTTT CASSLIDYNTDTQYF
TRBJ2-2 NA NA TRBV7-3 TGTGCCAGCAGCACTGACTCGGTTGGGGAGCTGTTTTTT CASSTDSVGELFF
TRBJ1-2 NA TRBD1 TRBV30 TGTGCCTGGAGTCTTGGACAGGGTCACTATGGCTACACCTTC CAWSLGQGHYGYTF
TRBJ2-3 NA TRBD1 TRBV7-3 TGTGCCAGCAGCCGCGACAGGGGCGGCGCAGATACGCAGTATTTT CASSRDRGGADTQYF
TRBJ2-7 NA NA TRBV7-9 TGTGCCAGCAGCTTAGTAAGTGCCCCGTGGGGATCGGTCTACGAGCAGTACTTC CASSLVSAPWGSVYEQYF
TRBJ2-7 NA TRBD1 TRBV29-1 TGCAGCGCTACCGACAGGGTGGCCTACGAGCAGTACTTC CSATDRVAYEQYF
TRBJ2-1 NA TRBD2 TRBV3-1 TGTGCCAGCAGCCAAACGGTGCCGGGGACTACAGAGTTCTTC CASSQTVPGTTEFF
TRBJ2-2 NA TRBD2 TRBV19 TGTGCCAGTAGCCCTAGCGGGGGGACCGGGGAGCTGTTTTTT CASSPSGGTGELFF
TRBJ2-7 NA NA TRBV5-1 TGCGCCAGCAGCTTGAGGGCGGGGACCTACGAGCAGTACTTC CASSLRAGTYEQYF
TRBJ2-1 NA NA TRBV12-5 TGTGCGACCCTAAGGGGTCGGGATGAGCAGTTCTTC CATLRGRDEQFF
TRBJ2-3 NA TRBD2 TRBV5-1 TGCGCCAGCAGCCCGGCCCCACTAGCGAGTAGGGCAGATACGCAGTATTTT CASSPAPLASRADTQYF
TRBJ1-2 NA NA TRBV9 TGTGCCAGCAGCGTAGGGGAGGGGAACTATGGCTACACCTTC CASSVGEGNYGYTF
TRBJ1-1 NA TRBD1 TRBV20-1 TGCAGTGCTACCCGACAGGGATTAACTGAAGCTTTCTTT CSATRQGLTEAFF
TRBJ2-1 NA NA TRBV9 TGTGCCAGCAGCGCCCCAGGGCGGGAAGGGGGCAAGAATGAGCAGTTCTTC CASSAPGREGGKNEQFF
TRBJ1-6 NA NA TRBV6-6 TGTGCCAGCAGCGGCCGGGATCGACCCCTCCACTTT CASSGRDRPLHF
TRBJ2-3 NA NA TRBV3-1 TGTGCCAGCAGCCCCCGGGTTACAGATACGCAGTATTTT CASSPRVTDTQYF
TRBJ1-1 NA NA TRBV30 TGTGCCTGGAGTAGGCCAGGGGATGCTTTCTTT CAWSRPGDAFF
TRBJ2-1 few NA TRBV12-3/TRBV12-4 TGTGCCAGCAGTGGGACCTACAATGAGCAGTTCTTC CASSGTYNEQFF
TRBJ2-6 NA NA TRBV20-1 TGCAGTGCTTGGAACTCTGGGGCCAACGTCCTGACTTTC CSAWNSGANVLTF
TRBJ1-2 NA TRBD1 TRBV29-1 TGCAGCGTTGTAGGACAGGGTATGGGAGGCTACACCTTC CSVVGQGMGGYTF
TRBJ2-7 NA TRBD1 TRBV20-1 TGCAGTGCCCGGGACAGGACCTACGAGCAGTACTTC CSARDRTYEQYF